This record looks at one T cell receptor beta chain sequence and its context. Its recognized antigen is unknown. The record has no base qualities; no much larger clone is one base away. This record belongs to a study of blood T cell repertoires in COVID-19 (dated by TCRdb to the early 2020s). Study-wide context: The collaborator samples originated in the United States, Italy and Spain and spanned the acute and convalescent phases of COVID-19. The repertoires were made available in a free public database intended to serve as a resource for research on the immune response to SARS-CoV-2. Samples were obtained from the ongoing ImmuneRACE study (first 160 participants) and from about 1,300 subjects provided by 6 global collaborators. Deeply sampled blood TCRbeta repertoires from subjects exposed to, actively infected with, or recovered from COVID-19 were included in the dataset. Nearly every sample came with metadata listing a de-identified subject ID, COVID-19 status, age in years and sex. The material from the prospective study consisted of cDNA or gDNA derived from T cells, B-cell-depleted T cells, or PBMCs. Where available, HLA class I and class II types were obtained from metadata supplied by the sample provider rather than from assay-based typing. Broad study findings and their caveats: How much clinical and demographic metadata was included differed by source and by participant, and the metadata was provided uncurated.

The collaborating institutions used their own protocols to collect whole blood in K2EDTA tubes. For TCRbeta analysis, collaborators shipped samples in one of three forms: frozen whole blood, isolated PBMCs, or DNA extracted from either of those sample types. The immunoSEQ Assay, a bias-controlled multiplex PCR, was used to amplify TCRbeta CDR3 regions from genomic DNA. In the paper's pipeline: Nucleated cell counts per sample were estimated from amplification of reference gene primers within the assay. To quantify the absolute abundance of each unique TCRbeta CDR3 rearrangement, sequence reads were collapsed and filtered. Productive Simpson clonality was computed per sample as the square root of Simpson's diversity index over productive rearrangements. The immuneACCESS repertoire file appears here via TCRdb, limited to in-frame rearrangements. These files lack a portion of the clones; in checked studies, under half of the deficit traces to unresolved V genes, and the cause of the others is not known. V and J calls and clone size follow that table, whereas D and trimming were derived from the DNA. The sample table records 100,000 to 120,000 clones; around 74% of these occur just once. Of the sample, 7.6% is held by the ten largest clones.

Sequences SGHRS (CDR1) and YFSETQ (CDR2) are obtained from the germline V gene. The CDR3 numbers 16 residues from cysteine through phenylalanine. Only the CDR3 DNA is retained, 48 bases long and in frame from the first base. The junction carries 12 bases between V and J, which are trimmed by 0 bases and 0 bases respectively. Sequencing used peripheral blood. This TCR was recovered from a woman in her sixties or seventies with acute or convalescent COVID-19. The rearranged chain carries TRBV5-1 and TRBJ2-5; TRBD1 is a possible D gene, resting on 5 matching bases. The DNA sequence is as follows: TGCGCCAGCAGCTTGGCCCAACAGGCCCACCAAGAGACCCAGTACTTC. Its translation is CASSLAQQAHQETQYF.